The next 21 T cell receptor beta chains were all read from a single sample in a study of T cell repertoires in cytomegalovirus infection (dated by TCRdb to about 2019). TCRdb shows the sequencer as Illumina HiSeq 1500. Through fastp at Q25 and MiXCR, TCRdb rebuilt clones from the public reads, retaining in-frame beta chains. Each record represents a unique CDR3 protein, reported with the most common genes and DNA among its rows. Within this sample are about 830,000 distinct CDR3 sequences, with about 33% of them counted one time only. The ten most abundant clones make up approximately 13% of the sample. The meaning of the sample's treatment or condition label: in vitro stimulation with specific CMV peptide epitopes to enrich CMV-specific T cells. Their antigen targets remain unknown. The sequenced sample was cultured CD8+ T cells from PBMCs, obtained from culture after CMV antigen stimulation. These TCRs come from a human donor in good health (CMV status not recorded). Some clones in this sample may be carry-over from other donors' samples.

The chain has TRBV14 and TRBJ2-3, with a possible D match to TRBD1 (5 bases). The CDR3 totals 17 residues. Per the germline V gene, CDR1 is SGHDN and CDR2 is FVKESK. The ends were cut back, 3 bases at V and 3 bases at J, with 19 bases in the middle. The CDR3 DNA follows: TGTGCCAGCAGCCAGCCAGGGCGGAGACTGGGGACAGATACGCAGTATTTT. Amino acid sequence: CASSQPGRRLGTDTQYF.

This clonotype has just a few counts. V gene TRBV19 combines with J gene TRBJ2-4; 7 positions agree with TRBD1. CDR3 length: 17 amino acids. Looked up from germline, CDR1 is LNHDA and CDR2 is SQIVND (reference sequence). Unmatched junction bases numbered 8, after V lost 3 bases and J lost 0 bases. The CDR3 is CASSIKRGPVAKNIQYF. In nucleotides, the CDR3 is TGTGCCAGTAGTATCAAAAGGGGGCCCGTAGCCAAAAACATTCAGTACTTC.

This clonotype showed up just a few times. The chain uses TRBV7-9 and TRBJ1-2, with 8 positions matching TRBD1. Per the germline V gene, CDR1 is SEHNR and CDR2 is FQNEAQ (reference sequence). The length of the CDR3 is 18 residues. The junction had 16 bases not matched to a gene; V was cut back by 5 bases and J by 2 bases. In DNA, the CDR3 is TGTGCCAGCAGCCCCCTCCCGGGACAGGAGGACACCAACTATGGCTACACCTTC. This translates into CASSPLPGQEDTNYGYTF.

The genes are TRBV13 and TRBJ1-6, with TRBD1 as a possible D gene (5 bases). Per germline, CDR1 PRHDT and CDR2 FYEKMQ (reference sequence). The V gene lost 3 bases and the J gene lost 8 bases, with 8 bases spanning the gap. The CDR3 is made up of 13 amino acids. CDR3 loop: CASSLGVDSPLHF. As DNA, the CDR3 is TGTGCCAGCAGCTTGGGGGTGGATTCACCCCTCCACTTT.

This chain uses TRBV20-1 with TRBJ1-1; D is perhaps TRBD1 (5 bases). Per germline, CDR1 DFQATT and CDR2 SNEGSKA (reference sequence). The CDR3 consists of 16 residues. Trimming stripped 4 bases from V and 1 base from J, with 19 bases between. CDR3 protein: CSAIVLRQSSNTEAFF. The CDR3 nucleotides are TGCAGTGCTATCGTCCTCCGACAGTCGTCGAACACTGAAGCTTTCTTT.

The V call is TRBV6-6, the J call TRBJ1-6; D is undetermined. V was cut by 2 bases and J by 4 bases, with 9 bases left in between. This CDR3 comprises 15 residues. Germline CDR1 is MNHNY and CDR2 is SVGAGI (reference sequence). The CDR3, as DNA: TGTGCCAGCAGTTACGGTTCCCAATATAATTCACCCCTCCACTTT. It is translated as CASSYGSQYNSPLHF.

This chain joins TRBV7-9 and TRBJ2-2; 11 positions agree with TRBD2. V shed 5 bases, J shed 5 bases, and the junction held 10 bases outside the gene matches. The germline CDR1 and CDR2 sequences are SEHNR and FQNEAQ (reference sequence). The CDR3 spans 17 residues. CDR3 sequence: CASSHPSGGPWTGELFF. The DNA of the CDR3 is TGTGCCAGCAGCCATCCTAGCGGGGGGCCGTGGACCGGGGAGCTGTTTTTT.

The genes are TRBV10-3 and TRBJ1-5; no clear D. From germline, CDR1 is ENHRY and CDR2 SYGVKD. Trimming pared 3 bases from V and 2 bases from J, leaving 8 bases between. The CDR3 runs to 14 residues. The CDR3 region is CAISEMGGNQPQHF. The CDR3 region has the DNA TGTGCCATCAGTGAAATGGGTGGCAATCAGCCCCAGCATTTT.

The genes are TRBV28 and TRBJ2-5; D perhaps matches TRBD2 (5 bases). The CDR3 runs to 14 residues. V was pared by 5 bases and J by 2 bases, with 12 bases between. Germline CDR1 MDHEN, CDR2 SYDVKM. This chain's CDR3 is CASSNADYQETQYF. The CDR3 DNA sequence: TGTGCCAGCAGTAATGCCGACTATCAAGAGACCCAGTACTTC.

A few counts support this clonotype. The chain couples TRBV19 to TRBJ1-6, with 10 bases matching TRBD1. This CDR3 is 14 amino acids long. In germline, CDR1 is LNHDA, CDR2 SQIVND (reference sequence). Losses at the gene ends were 7 bases for V and 7 bases for J; bases not matched to a gene: 4. The CDR3 region has the DNA TGTGCCAGTAAAGCGGGACAGGGGAATTCACCCCTCCACTTT. Translated: CASKAGQGNSPLHF.

This clonotype was observed many times. The rearrangement uses TRBV7-2 and TRBJ2-5; D is unclear. Germline V gene lookup returns CDR1 SGHTA and CDR2 FQGNSA. V was clipped by 1 base and J by 0 bases, with 6 bases between them. The CDR3 has 14 amino acids. The CDR3 loop is CASSLVQYQETQYF. CDR3 sequence (DNA): TGTGCCAGCAGCTTAGTACAGTACCAAGAGACCCAGTACTTC.

This chain joins TRBV6-5 and TRBJ1-1, with D uncertain. V lost 6 bases, J lost 0 bases, and 11 bases lay in between. Per germline, CDR1 MNHEY and CDR2 SVGAGI. This CDR3 has 14 residues. CDR3 in amino acids: CASRDQAVNTEAFF. The CDR3 bases are TGTGCCAGCAGAGATCAGGCGGTGAACACTGAAGCTTTCTTT.

The chain employs TRBV2 and TRBJ2-7, with a weak D call TRBD2 (6 bases). V was clipped by 11 bases and J by 1 base, with 15 bases between them. The germline gives CDR1 SNHLY, CDR2 FYNNEI. The CDR3 consists of 13 residues. The CDR3: CAAGAGRSYEQYF. The CDR3 nucleotides read TGTGCCGCCGGAGCAGGGAGGTCCTACGAGCAGTACTTC. The full variable domain, in which reference TRBV2 and TRBJ2-7 provide the parts outside the CDR3, is EPEVTQTPSHQVTQMGQEVILRCVPISNHLYFYWYRQILGQKVEFLVSFYNNEISEKSEIFDDQFSVERPDGSNFTLKIRSTKLEDSAMYFCAAGAGRSYEQYFGPGTRLTVT.

This clonotype was detected many times. The V and J genes are TRBV7-9 and TRBJ1-3; no clear D gene. Trimming pared 4 bases from V and 0 bases from J, leaving 10 bases between. Germline V CDR1 and CDR2: SEHNR, FQNEAQ (reference sequence). The CDR3 length is 15 residues. The CDR3 region is CASSSREYSGNTIYF. CDR3 in DNA: TGTGCCAGCAGCTCGCGGGAATACTCTGGAAACACCATATATTTT.

The V gene is TRBV12-5, the J gene TRBJ2-1, with D maybe TRBD2 (6 bases). The germline V gene encodes CDR1 LGHNT and CDR2 FRNRAP. CDR3 length: 13 residues. The germline V and J ends were trimmed by 4 bases and 4 bases, with 8 bases remaining between them. The CDR3 sequence is CASGSGVYNEQFF. CDR3 DNA sequence: TGTGCTAGTGGTTCGGGGGTATACAATGAGCAGTTCTTC.

This clonotype appeared a few times. The chain employs TRBV6-2 or TRBV6-3 and TRBJ2-1, with a possible D match to TRBD2 (5 bases). This CDR3 comprises 19 residues. The germline V and J ends were trimmed by 11 bases and 1 base, with 30 bases remaining between them. From germline, CDR1 is MNHEY and CDR2 SVGEGT. The chain's CDR3 is CASYPLGMDPGGSYNEQFF. The DNA for the CDR3 is TGTGCCTCCTATCCCCTCGGGATGGACCCGGGTGGTTCCTACAATGAGCAGTTCTTC.

This clonotype was found a few times. The gene calls are TRBV7-9 and TRBJ2-7; unclear D gene. Trimming removed 4 bases from V and 2 bases from J, with 12 bases in between. From germline, CDR1 is SEHNR and CDR2 FQNEAQ (reference sequence). There are 14 residues in the CDR3. Written as DNA, the CDR3 is TGTGCCAGCAGCTCCCGTATTGCCCCCTACGAGCAGTACTTC. Translation gives CASSSRIAPYEQYF.

This clonotype has only a few counts. The chain joins TRBV18 to TRBJ1-1; D remains ambiguous. V lost 3 bases and J lost 5, with 16 bases in between. The CDR3 spans 15 residues. Per germline, CDR1 KGHSH and CDR2 LQKENI. CDR3 DNA sequence: TGTGCCAGCTCACCGGGTTTCAATAGAGAAACTGAAGCTTTCTTT. This gives the protein CASSPGFNRETEAFF.

Many counts were recorded for this clonotype. The J gene is TRBJ2-5, the V gene TRBV7-6; D possibly matches TRBD1 or TRBD2 (5 bases each). The germline V gene encodes CDR1 SGHVS and CDR2 FNYEAQ. Trimming cost V 2 bases and J 3 bases, with 10 bases left between them. The CDR3 covers 14 residues. CDR3: CASSLRGAKETQYF. CDR3 nucleotide sequence: TGTGCCAGCAGCTTAAGAGGGGCCAAAGAGACCCAGTACTTC.

This clonotype was seen ten or more times. The chain is built from TRBV5-4 and TRBJ1-1; perhaps TRBD1 as D (5 bases). The V end was cut by 4 bases, the J end by 4 bases, with 11 bases between. There are 13 residues in the CDR3. Germline V gene sequence: CDR1 SGHNT, CDR2 YYREEE (reference sequence). CDR3 residues: CASSPPGITEAFF. CDR3 nucleotide sequence: TGTGCCAGCAGCCCCCCAGGGATCACTGAAGCTTTCTTT.

This clonotype has a handful of counts. The chain uses TRBV7-6 and TRBJ1-3, with a weak D call TRBD1 (5 bases). The CDR3 spans 16 residues. Germline V CDR1 and CDR2: SGHVS, FNYEAQ. The V end lost 1 base, the J end lost 0 bases, and 10 bases lay between the germline ends. CDR3 sequence: CASSLEAGLSGNTIYF. The CDR3 bases are TGTGCCAGCAGCTTAGAGGCGGGACTCTCTGGAAACACCATATATTTT.